The TCR beta chain described here comes from a study of blood T cell repertoires in COVID-19. With regard to this clone: Other DNA sequences in this specimen translate into the identical CDR3.

J lost 3 bases, V lost 3 bases, and 2 bases had no gene match. This CDR3 has 14 residues. The germline gives CDR1 SGDLS, CDR2 YYNGEE. Repertoires were generated with immunoSEQ multiplex PCR, while TCRdb's copy carries only in-frame clones and drops some. The table records about 200,000 clones, 75% to 90% of them present only once. The V and J genes are TRBV9 and TRBJ2-7; 11 positions agree with TRBD1. This clonotype was sampled from a human donor in a cohort sampled during active COVID-19. Material for sequencing was peripheral blood. The DNA of the CDR3 is TGTGCCAGCAGCGCCGGGACAGGGGGCTACGAGCAGTACTTC. It translates to CASSAGTGGYEQYF.